The rows below give T cell receptor beta chains drawn from one sample of a study of shared clonotypes between healthy human individuals. Assay: immunoSEQ multiplex PCR; the TCRdb copy retains only in-frame clones and omits some. The sample contains around 2.1 million clones, roughly 91% of which appear only once. Sequences were obtained from naive CD8+ T cells from PBMCs. These receptors came from a man younger than 35 in good health. Some clones in this sample may be carry-over from other donors' samples. Both conserved end residues are part of each CDR3. The order of the fields is V gene, D gene, J gene, clone size, CDR3 DNA, CDR3 protein. The D gene is left open where the match is weak. A clone size is listed for some rows: how often the clone was seen (once, few, many), or a class if it is expanded.

TRBV5-1	.	TRBJ1-1	.	TGCGCCAGCAGCTCCACACGGACGCTTTATGGTGAAGCTTTCTTT	CASSSTRTLYGEAFF
TRBV7-9	.	TRBJ1-2	once	TGTGCCAGCAGCTTAGGGGACCCATCCTATGGCTACACCTTC	CASSLGDPSYGYTF
TRBV30	.	TRBJ2-1	.	TGTGCCTGGAGCGCAGGGGTTAGCTACTACAATGAGCAGTTCTTC	CAWSAGVSYYNEQFF
TRBV5-6	.	TRBJ1-1	.	TGTGCCAGCAGCTTGTCGGCGCTACTCACCTCTGAAGCTTTCTTT	CASSLSALLTSEAFF
TRBV13	TRBD2	TRBJ2-1	.	TGTGCCAGCAGCTTCCCCGGGACTAGCGGATACAATGAGCAGTTCTTC	CASSFPGTSGYNEQFF
TRBV7-3	TRBD2	TRBJ2-1	.	TGTGCCAGCAGCACCGGACTAGCGGGACCCTACAATGAGCAGTTCTTC	CASSTGLAGPYNEQFF
TRBV28	.	TRBJ1-4	.	TGTGCCAGCACTTTTGGAGATGAAAAACTGTTTTTT	CASTFGDEKLFF
TRBV6-5	.	TRBJ1-5	.	TGTGCCAGCCAAACCACTGGGGGACATCAGCCCCAGCATTTT	CASQTTGGHQPQHF
TRBV10-3	TRBD1	TRBJ2-2	.	TGTGCCATCAAGGACCGGGACAGGGGGGCGACCGGGGAGCTGTTTTTT	CAIKDRDRGATGELFF
TRBV7-9	TRBD2	TRBJ2-2	.	TGTGCCAGCAGCTTAGGGCGGGAGCGGGCCACCGGGGAGCTGTTTTTT	CASSLGRERATGELFF
TRBV7-9	TRBD2	TRBJ2-1	.	TGTGCCAGCAGCTCGTCTCTAGCGGGCAGGGAGGGTGAGCAGTTCTTC	CASSSSLAGREGEQFF
TRBV14	.	TRBJ2-3	.	TGTGCCAGCAGCCAAAGAATGATAAGCACAGATACGCAGTATTTT	CASSQRMISTDTQYF
TRBV4-1	.	TRBJ2-7	.	TGCGCCAGCAGCCAAGATTACAGTGCCTACGAGCAGTACTTC	CASSQDYSAYEQYF
TRBV5-6	.	TRBJ2-7	once	TGTGCCAGCAGCTCGAGACTAGGGGGGACCTACGAGCAGTACTTC	CASSSRLGGTYEQYF
TRBV11-2	.	TRBJ1-2	.	TGTGCCAGCAGCCCCCGTGGGCGCCTTTTTTCTAACTATGGCTACACCTTC	CASSPRGRLFSNYGYTF
TRBV7-9	.	TRBJ2-1	.	TGTGCCAGCAGCTTAGCGTCGCAGGAGAAGTTCTTC	CASSLASQEKFF
TRBV7-9	.	TRBJ2-1	.	TGTGCCAGCGTTAGCCGGGACTCCTACAATGAGCAGTTCTTC	CASVSRDSYNEQFF